Each of the 15 T cell receptor beta chains below was sequenced from the same sample in a study of blood T cell repertoires in COVID-19. The protocol was immunoSEQ multiplex PCR, while the TCRdb copy is restricted to in-frame clones and leaves out a portion. Among under 550,000 clones listed, about 90% were seen once. Input material: peripheral blood. The receptor source for this set is a man between 18 and 35 years old with COVID-19, enrolled during active disease.

The chain uses TRBV6-6 and TRBJ2-6, with a tentative D call TRBD1 (5 bases). This CDR3 is built from 16 residues. V lost 6 bases to trimming and J lost 0 bases, with 12 bases between them. CDR1 and CDR2 (germline): MNHNY, SVGAGI (reference sequence). This CDR3 reads CASSYRQFSGANVLTF. In DNA, the CDR3 is TGTGCCAGCAGCTACCGACAGTTCTCTGGGGCCAACGTCCTGACTTTC.

About this clone itself: Other nucleotide sequences in the sample specify the same CDR3. The chain has TRBV20-1 and TRBJ1-2; D is possibly TRBD1 (6 bases). The V end was cut by 2 bases, the J end by 5 bases, with 6 bases between. The CDR3 is made up of 11 amino acids. Germline lookup yields CDR1 DFQATT and CDR2 SNEGSKA (reference sequence). In DNA form, the CDR3 reads TGCAGTGCTAGAACAGGGTATGGCTACACCTTC. As protein: CSARTGYGYTF.

The J gene is TRBJ2-7, the V gene TRBV23-1; D unresolved. TRBV23-1 is an open reading frame, and its role is uncertain. The CDR3 has 17 residues. The V end lost 3 bases, the J end lost 3 bases, and 21 bases lay between the germline ends. CDR3 amino acids: CASSHVIPATAYYEQYF. The CDR3 DNA reads as TGCGCCAGCAGTCATGTTATCCCAGCGACCGCCTACTACGAGCAGTACTTC.

V is TRBV4-2 and J is TRBJ2-7; 7 positions match TRBD1. The CDR3 sequence is 16 residues long. V trimming: 4 bases; J trimming: 4 bases; junction bases outside the gene matches: 13. CDR1 and CDR2 from the germline V gene are LGHNA and YNFKEQ. The CDR3 nucleotides read TGTGCCAGCAGCCCCCAAGTGGGACAGCGCTCTTACGAGCAGTACTTC. Amino acids: CASSPQVGQRSYEQYF.

The chain carries TRBV6-1 and TRBJ2-1; a possible D gene is TRBD2 (5 bases). Trimming pared 2 bases from V and 5 bases from J, leaving 10 bases between. This CDR3 has 14 residues. Per germline, CDR1 MNHNS and CDR2 SASEGT. The CDR3 region is CASSESDLNNEQFF. Written as DNA, the CDR3 is TGTGCCAGCAGTGAATCGGACTTAAACAATGAGCAGTTCTTC.

This clone was detected once. CDR3 loop: CASSESKQGDTGELFF. DNA for the CDR3: TGCGCCAGCAGTGAGTCGAAACAGGGCGACACCGGGGAGCTGTTTTTT. The chain links TRBV10-1 to TRBJ2-2, with D maybe TRBD1 (6 bases). V was trimmed by 0 bases and J by 3 bases, leaving 11 bases between them. CDR1 and CDR2 (germline): WNHNN, SYGVQD (reference sequence). The CDR3 is 16 residues long.

This clone was found a few times. The chain links TRBV6-6 to TRBJ1-1; TRBD1 aligns across 8 bases. CDR1 MNHNY and CDR2 SVGAGI come from the germline V gene (reference sequence). V was pared by 6 bases and J by 0 bases, with 6 bases of the junction left unmatched. CDR3 length: 15 residues. The CDR3 region is CASRMTGDMNTEAFF. CDR3 in DNA: TGTGCCAGCAGGATGACAGGGGATATGAACACTGAAGCTTTCTTT.

The V and J genes are TRBV2 and TRBJ1-1; no clear D gene. Looked up from germline, CDR1 is SNHLY and CDR2 is FYNNEI. This CDR3 contains 11 residues. The V end was cut by 7 bases, the J end by 7 bases, with 10 bases between. CDR3: CASMGSFEAFF. The DNA for the CDR3 is TGTGCCAGCATGGGGAGTTTTGAAGCTTTCTTT.

The J gene is TRBJ1-4, the V gene TRBV29-1, with TRBD1 as a possible D gene (6 bases). Germline CDR1 is SQVTM and CDR2 is ANQGSEA. The V and J ends lost 2 bases and 4 bases respectively, with 11 bases between them. CDR3 length equals 14 residues. In nucleotides, the CDR3 is TGCAGCGTTGAAACAGGGAAGAATAATGAAAAACTGTTTTTT. Amino acids: CSVETGKNNEKLFF.

This clone appeared once. This sequence joins TRBV5-1 and TRBJ2-5; TRBD2 agrees at 11 bases. Trimming at V came to 2 bases and at J to 0 bases, leaving 3 bases not matched to a gene. Germline loops: CDR1 SGHRS, CDR2 YFSETQ. The CDR3 extends over 16 amino acids. The CDR3 DNA reads as TGCGCCAGCAGCTTACCGGGACTAGCGGACCAAGAGACCCAGTACTTC. Amino acid sequence: CASSLPGLADQETQYF. The full variable domain, with the rest looked up from reference TRBV5-1 and TRBJ2-5, is KAGVTQTPRYLIKTRGQQVTLSCSPISGHRSVSWYQQTPGQGLQFLFEYFSETQRNKGNFPGRFSGRQFSNSRSEMNVSTLELGDSALYLCASSLPGLADQETQYFGPGTRLLVL.

The chain has TRBV5-1 and TRBJ1-2, with D possibly being TRBD1 (6 bases). Deletions cut 1 base from V and 4 bases from J, with 11 bases between. This CDR3 comprises 14 residues. Germline assignment: CDR1 SGHRS and CDR2 YFSETQ. CDR3 nucleotides: TGCGCCAGCAGCTTGTCAGGGGACGGCTATGGCTACACCTTC. Its translation is CASSLSGDGYGYTF.

V and J are TRBV2 and TRBJ2-1, with 13 bases lining up with TRBD2. The germline V gene encodes CDR1 SNHLY and CDR2 FYNNEI. This CDR3 is built from 17 residues. Trimming at V came to 10 bases and at J to 0 bases, leaving 9 bases not matched to a gene. The CDR3 region has the DNA TGTGCCAACGCCGGGACTAGCGGGGCTAGCTCCTACAATGAGCAGTTCTTC. Translation gives CANAGTSGASSYNEQFF.

The V call is TRBV19, the J call TRBJ2-7; 8 nucleotides match TRBD1. CDR3 length: 14 amino acids. The trim removed 7 bases at V and 3 bases at J, leaving 8 bases unmatched. Looked up from germline, CDR1 is LNHDA and CDR2 is SQIVND (reference sequence). CDR3 sequence (DNA): TGTGCCAGTACCGAGGACAGGGATGGCTACGAGCAGTACTTC. Translation: CASTEDRDGYEQYF.

DNA of the CDR3: TGTGCCAGCAGCCAACCCCCTAGCGGGGGAGTGTACGAGCAGTACTTC. Its translation is CASSQPPSGGVYEQYF. The chain joins TRBV3-1 (or the pseudogene TRBV3-2) to TRBJ2-7; 10 bases agree with TRBD2. CDR3 length: 16 amino acids. After removal of 2 bases from V and 4 bases from J, the junction contained 8 bases not matched to a gene. CDR1 and CDR2 (germline): LGHDT, YNNKEL (reference sequence).

The chain has TRBV4-1 and TRBJ2-1; 8 bases are shared with TRBD1. Germline trimming cut 0 bases from V and 15 bases from J; bases unmatched to any gene: 10. CDR1 and CDR2 (germline): MGHRA, YSYEKL. The CDR3 is made up of 14 amino acids. The chain's CDR3 is CASSQESSGGRGFF. The CDR3 nucleotides are TGCGCCAGCAGCCAAGAAAGTTCAGGGGGCAGAGGGTTCTTC.